This T cell receptor (beta chain) was captured in a study of blood T cell repertoires in COVID-19. Turning to the study itself: From T cells, B-cell-depleted T cells, or PBMCs came the material, which was cDNA or gDNA.

Germline V gene sequence: CDR1 SGHDN, CDR2 FVKESK. Trimming removed 0 bases from V and 10 bases from J, with 12 bases in between. This CDR3 region has 13 residues. This table comes from immunoSEQ multiplex PCR, and its TCRdb copy is limited to in-frame clones, with some not included. The sample has some 350,000 clones, approximately 90% seen once. The origin of this receptor is a woman aged 18-29 years who had recovered from COVID-19. V gene TRBV14 combines with J gene TRBJ1-1; no firm D call. The material sequenced was peripheral blood. CDR3 amino acids: CASSQDRAGLAFF. In DNA form, the CDR3 reads TGTGCCAGCAGCCAAGATAGGGCGGGTTTAGCTTTCTTT.